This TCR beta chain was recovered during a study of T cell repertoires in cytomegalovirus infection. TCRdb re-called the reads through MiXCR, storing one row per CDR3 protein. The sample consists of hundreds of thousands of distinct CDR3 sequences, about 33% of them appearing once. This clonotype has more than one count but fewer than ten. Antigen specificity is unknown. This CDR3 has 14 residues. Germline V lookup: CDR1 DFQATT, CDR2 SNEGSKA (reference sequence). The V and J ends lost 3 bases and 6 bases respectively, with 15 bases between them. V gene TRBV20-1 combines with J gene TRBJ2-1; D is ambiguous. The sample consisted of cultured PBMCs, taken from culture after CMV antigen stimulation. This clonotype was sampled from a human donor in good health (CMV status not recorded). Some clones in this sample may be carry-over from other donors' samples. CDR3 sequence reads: CSARSPGMSNEQFF. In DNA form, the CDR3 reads TGCAGTGCTAGGTCCCCCGGTATGTCCAATGAGCAGTTCTTC.